This T cell receptor beta chain was identified in a study of siplizumab effects on memory and regulatory T cells. Study-wide results and limits: Among mappable alloreactive CD4+ clones, the Treg-derived fraction averaged approximately 75% with siplizumab versus 25% to 30% in controls. Contribution to the alloresponse seemed major for naive T cells, which also seemed more diverse than memory cells.

Clones were sequenced by immunoSEQ multiplex PCR, and TCRdb holds only the in-frame ones, with some missing. The data contain fewer than 70,000 clones, 75% to 90% of them singletons. Germline V gives CDR1 SEHNR, CDR2 FQNEAQ (reference sequence). The CDR3 runs to 13 residues. Deletions cut 4 bases from V and 4 bases from J, with 10 bases between. Concerning this clone: What it recognizes is unknown.

This clonotype was obtained from a human donor in good health. The chain joins TRBV7-9 to TRBJ1-2; no definite D call. The source material was Tregs sorted from blood. The chain's CDR3 is CASSSEGGYGYTF. In DNA, the CDR3 is TGTGCCAGCAGCTCCGAGGGCGGCTATGGCTACACCTTC.